This T cell receptor beta chain is drawn from a study of T-cell memory formation after mild COVID-19. The length of the CDR3 is 13 residues. The germline gives CDR1 MNHEY, CDR2 SVGAGI. Trimming pared 5 bases from V and 7 bases from J, leaving 15 bases between. Findings and caveats of the study: Day 37-peaking second-wave clones had unconfirmed SARS-CoV-2 specificity. A second wave expanding day 15 to 37 was CD4+-biased; contracting clones were balanced. Researchers found some responding clones in pre-infection memory, a sign that cross-reactive memory joined.

TCRdb fed the 5' RACE reads into MiXCR, producing one record per CDR3 protein. The data contain approximately 250,000 distinct CDR3 sequences, over 15% of them singletons. This clonotype was counted a few times. Its cognate antigen is unknown. The chain carries TRBV6-5 and TRBJ2-7, with D possibly TRBD1 on 7 matching bases. The source of this sequence is a man younger than 35 who had mild COVID-19 (a few samples of this study predate the infection). Cell type and time point are not known. Sequencing input: PBMCs or a T cell subset sorted from them (not recorded which). The CDR3 DNA reads TGTGCCAGCAGTGAACTACAGGGGACTGAGCAGTACGTC. Amino acids: CASSELQGTEQYV.